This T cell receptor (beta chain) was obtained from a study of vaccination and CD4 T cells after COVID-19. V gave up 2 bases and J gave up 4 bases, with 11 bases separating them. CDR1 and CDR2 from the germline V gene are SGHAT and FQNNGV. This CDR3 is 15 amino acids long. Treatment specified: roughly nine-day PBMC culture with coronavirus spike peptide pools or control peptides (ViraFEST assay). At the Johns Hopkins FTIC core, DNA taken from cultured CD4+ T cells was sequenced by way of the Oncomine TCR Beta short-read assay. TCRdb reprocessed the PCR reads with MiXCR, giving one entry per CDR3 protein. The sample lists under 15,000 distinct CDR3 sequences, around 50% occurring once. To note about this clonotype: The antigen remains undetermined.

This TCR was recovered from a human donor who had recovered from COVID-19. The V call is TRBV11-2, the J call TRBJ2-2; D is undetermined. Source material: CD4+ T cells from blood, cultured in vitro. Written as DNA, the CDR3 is TGTGCCAGCAGCTTAATTTTGGGCAGCACCGGGGAGCTGTTTTTT. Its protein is CASSLILGSTGELFF.